This T cell receptor (beta chain) was sequenced during a study of T-cell memory formation after mild COVID-19. Study at large: Largely, TCR clusters stayed within a single donor.

UMIs and sample barcodes were carried by the TCR alpha and TCR beta cDNA libraries that 5'RACE produced using constant-segment primers. From the 5' RACE reads, TCRdb called clonotypes with MiXCR, one entry per CDR3 protein. The repertoire holds tens of thousands of distinct CDR3 sequences, with roughly 26% as singletons. Study-level results: Contracting clones localized mainly to CM and EM when CD4+ and mainly to EMRA when CD8+. There was a balanced CD4/CD8 profile in clones contracting day 15 to 85, and later expanders leaned CD4+.

Germline lookup yields CDR1 SEHNR and CDR2 FQNEAQ (reference sequence). The CDR3 totals 15 residues. V was trimmed by 2 bases and J by 4 bases, leaving 15 bases between them. About this clonotype itself: The antigen is unknown.

The sequenced material came from PBMCs or a T cell subset sorted from them (not recorded which). The origin of this receptor is a man aged 18 to 35 who had mild COVID-19 (a few samples of this study predate the infection). Cell type and time point are not known. The chain combines TRBV7-9 with TRBJ2-7; the D call may be TRBD1 or TRBD2 (5 bases each). The CDR3 bases are TGTGCCAGCAGCTTACCGGGGCCATCTTCGTACGAGCAGTACTTC. Amino acid sequence: CASSLPGPSSYEQYF.